Reported below is one T cell receptor beta chain. Antigen unknown. The CDR3 length is 16 residues. Germline V gene sequence: CDR1 KGHSH, CDR2 LQKENI. Trimming shortened V by 3 bases and J by 2 bases, and 16 bases separated the two germline ends. The sample belongs to a study of radiotherapy plus CTLA-4 blockade in lung cancer. Study-wide points: Response, reportedly, was best predicted by interferon-beta along with early blood T cell clone dynamics. Once radiotherapy plus ipilimumab had been given, TCR clones derived from tumor expanded in blood.

Measured with immunoSEQ multiplex PCR; TCRdb has only the in-frame clones, and not every one. In the table there are 43,000 or so clones, 73% of which are singletons. The chain recombines TRBV18 with TRBJ1-1; the D gene is possibly TRBD1 (5 bases). The source material was peripheral blood, sampled from a patient treated with radiotherapy plus ipilimumab. The origin of this receptor is a human donor with non-small cell lung cancer who had a complete response to radiotherapy plus ipilimumab. CDR3 in amino acids: CASSPRAGVINTEAFF. CDR3 bases: TGTGCCAGCTCACCCAGGGCAGGTGTGATCAACACTGAAGCTTTCTTT.